These 30 T cell receptor beta chains were sequenced from one sample in a study of blood T cell repertoires in COVID-19. Using immunoSEQ multiplex PCR, the repertoire was profiled, and TCRdb retains in-frame clones only, with some absent. The table includes tens of thousands of clones, more than 80% detected once. The sequencing sample was made of peripheral blood. The receptors originated from a woman over 75 with acute or convalescent COVID-19.

This clone was seen once. At one of its ends the junction is not consistent with the germline gene, which may arise from a read error. V is TRBV4-2 and J is TRBJ2-3, with D perhaps TRBD2 (6 bases). CDR3 length: 16 amino acids. In germline, CDR1 is LGHNA, CDR2 YNFKEQ. CDR3 sequence reads: CASSQVGGMSTDAQYF. CDR3 bases: TGTGCCAGCAGCCAAGTAGGAGGGATGAGCACAGATGCGCAGTATTTT.

The genes are TRBV29-1 and TRBJ2-3; possible D gene TRBD2, 7 bases. CDR3 length: 15 amino acids. CDR1 and CDR2 (germline): SQVTM, ANQGSEA. V lost 3 bases and J 2 bases, leaving 15 bases between the germline ends. CDR3: CSVEGGAGPTDTQYF. CDR3 DNA: TGCAGCGTTGAGGGGGGGGCAGGACCCACAGATACGCAGTATTTT.

The chain uses TRBV10-3 and TRBJ1-1; a possible D gene is TRBD1 (5 bases). Germline V gene lookup returns CDR1 ENHRY and CDR2 SYGVKD. This CDR3 spans 13 amino acids. V was pared by 3 bases and J by 2 bases, with 7 bases between. CDR3 nucleotide sequence: TGTGCCATCAGTGACAGGGTTAACACTGAAGCTTTCTTT. Protein product: CAISDRVNTEAFF.

V and J are TRBV15 and TRBJ2-3, with 7 bases fitting TRBD1. CDR3 length: 14 amino acids. From germline, CDR1 is LNHNV and CDR2 YYDKDF (reference sequence). With V trimmed by 9 bases and J by 2 bases, 8 bases remained unmatched. The CDR3 loop is CATRGHTNTDTQYF. The CDR3 DNA is TGTGCCACAAGGGGGCACACTAACACAGATACGCAGTATTTT. The complete variable domain, with remaining parts taken from reference TRBV15 and TRBJ2-3, reads DAMVIQNPRYQVTQFGKPVTLSCSQTLNHNVMYWYQQKSSQAPKLLFHYYDKDFNNEADTPDNFQSRRPNTSFCFLDIRSPGLGDTAMYLCATRGHTNTDTQYFGPGTRLTVL.

The gene calls are TRBV2 and TRBJ1-6; 10 nucleotides match TRBD1. Germline CDR1 reads SNHLY; CDR2 reads FYNNEI. The CDR3 has 15 residues. Trimming removed 6 bases from V and 5 bases from J; junction bases left unmatched: 4. The CDR3 protein is CASSRGTGDNSPLHF. CDR3 bases: TGTGCCAGCAGCCGAGGGACAGGGGATAATTCACCCCTCCACTTT. The full variable domain, in which reference TRBV2 and TRBJ1-6 provide the parts outside the CDR3, is EPEVTQTPSHQVTQMGQEVILRCVPISNHLYFYWYRQILGQKVEFLVSFYNNEISEKSEIFDDQFSVERPDGSNFTLKIRSTKLEDSAMYFCASSRGTGDNSPLHFGNGTRLTVT.

The V gene is TRBV7-8, the J gene TRBJ2-5; 9 bases agree with TRBD1. Germline CDR1 is SGHVS and CDR2 is FQNEAQ. The CDR3 consists of 16 residues. After removal of 5 bases from V and 5 bases from J, the junction contained 12 bases not matched to a gene. CDR3 in DNA: TGTGCCAGCAGCCGCGGGACAGGGATTTTCGTGGAGACCCAGTACTTC. Protein product: CASSRGTGIFVETQYF.

This chain links TRBV5-8 with TRBJ2-3; 7 bases map to TRBD1. The V gene end was trimmed by 3 bases and the J gene end by 10 bases; junction bases not matched to a gene: 11. CDR3 length equals 14 residues. CDR1 SGHTS and CDR2 YDEGEE come from the germline V gene. CDR3 residues: CASSSSRQGWSQYF. DNA for the CDR3: TGTGCCAGCAGCTCTTCTAGACAGGGATGGTCGCAGTATTTT.

This clone was counted between two and nine times. The rearrangement joins TRBV12-3 or TRBV12-4 to TRBJ2-3, with unresolved D. V was cut by 2 bases and J by 3 bases, with 6 bases left in between. This CDR3 comprises 13 residues. The CDR3 region is CASSLLDTDTQYF. CDR3 bases: TGTGCCAGCAGTTTACTAGATACAGATACGCAGTATTTT.

A single count supports this clone. The rearrangement uses TRBV18 and TRBJ2-3; TRBD2 agrees at 7 bases. The CDR3 is made up of 14 amino acids. J was trimmed by 1 base and V by 6 bases; bases with no gene match: 4. Per germline, CDR1 KGHSH and CDR2 LQKENI. The CDR3 protein is CASSASGGTDTQYF. The CDR3 DNA is TGTGCCAGCTCTGCAAGCGGGGGCACAGATACGCAGTATTTT.

The rearrangement uses TRBV11-3 and TRBJ2-7; D is unclear. The germline CDR1 and CDR2 sequences are SGHNT and YENEEA. V lost 1 base and J 5 bases, leaving 9 bases between the germline ends. There are 13 residues in the CDR3. DNA for the CDR3: TGTGCCAGCAGCTTAGGGCCGCTAGACGAGCAGTACTTC. This gives the protein CASSLGPLDEQYF.

This clone has more than one count but fewer than ten. This sequence joins TRBV24-1 and TRBJ2-5; 8 bases align to TRBD1. Per the germline V gene, CDR1 is KGHDR and CDR2 is SFDVKD. This CDR3 is built from 15 residues. The J segment lost 1 base and the V segment lost 4 bases, leaving 4 bases of the junction unmatched. The CDR3 loop reads CATSETGATQETQYF. In nucleotides, the CDR3 is TGTGCCACCAGTGAGACAGGGGCGACCCAAGAGACCCAGTACTTC.

The chain joins TRBV29-1 to TRBJ2-3, with D maybe TRBD2 (5 bases). The germline V gene has CDR1 SQVTM and CDR2 ANQGSEA. With 6 bases removed from V and 2 bases from J, the gap between germline ends came to 9 bases. The CDR3 totals 12 residues. The CDR3 region has the DNA TGCAGCGTGGTAGCGTCCACAGATACGCAGTATTTT. The encoded protein is CSVVASTDTQYF.

This rearrangement joins TRBV28 to TRBJ2-5; D is uncertain. V dropped 6 bases and J dropped 7 bases, with 9 bases sitting between them. Germline V lookup: CDR1 MDHEN, CDR2 SYDVKM. The CDR3 totals 11 residues. CDR3 coding DNA: TGTGCCAGCAGCTATAGTGGGACCCAGTACTTC. This encodes CASSYSGTQYF. Together with reference TRBV28 and TRBJ2-5, the CDR3 gives the full variable domain: DVKVTQSSRYLVKRTGEKVFLECVQDMDHENMFWYRQDPGLGLRLIYFSYDVKMKEKGDIPEGYSVSREKKERFSLILESASTNQTSMYLCASSYSGTQYFGPGTRLLVL.

This chain uses TRBV3-1 (or the pseudogene TRBV3-2) with TRBJ2-7; TRBD1 aligns across 8 bases. V lost 4 bases and J lost 1; bases outside the gene matches: 3. The CDR3 length is 14 residues. Germline-derived CDR1 and CDR2 are LGHDT and YNNKEL (reference sequence). CDR3 nucleotide sequence: TGTGCCAGCAGCCGGCAGGGGGCATCCTACGAGCAGTACTTC. Translating it yields CASSRQGASYEQYF.

V usage is TRBV7-2 and J usage is TRBJ2-5, with 7 positions matching TRBD1. J lost 2 bases, V lost 5 bases, and 2 bases had no gene match. The CDR3 has 13 amino acids. The germline gives CDR1 SGHTA, CDR2 FQGNSA. The CDR3 reads CASSRGQQETQYF. In nucleotides, the CDR3 is TGTGCCAGCAGCCGGGGACAGCAAGAGACCCAGTACTTC.

This sequence joins TRBV3-1 (or the pseudogene TRBV3-2) and TRBJ2-7; possibly TRBD2 for D (5 bases). Trimming took off 1 base at V and 5 bases at J, with 12 bases between the two ends. CDR1 is LGHDT and CDR2 is YNNKEL in the germline V gene (reference sequence). The length of the CDR3 is 14 residues. The CDR3 protein is CASSQGGVPHEQYF. The DNA of the CDR3 is TGTGCCAGCAGCCAAGGGGGAGTCCCCCACGAGCAGTACTTC.

This chain links TRBV2 with TRBJ1-5; the match to TRBD1 covers 9 bases. The CDR3 contains 15 residues. The V gene end was trimmed by 6 bases and the J gene end by 5 bases; junction bases not matched to a gene: 8. Germline V lookup: CDR1 SNHLY, CDR2 FYNNEI. The CDR3 coding sequence is TGTGCCAGCAGGGCCGGGACAGGGTTCTATCAGCCCCAGCATTTT. Translating it yields CASRAGTGFYQPQHF.

V gene TRBV5-5 combines with J gene TRBJ2-7, with 13 bases fitting TRBD2. The CDR3 totals 16 residues. V gave up 0 bases and J gave up 2 bases; unmatched junction bases: 2. In germline, CDR1 is SGHKS, CDR2 YYEKEE (reference sequence). The CDR3 bases are TGTGCCAGCAGCTTGGCCGGGACTAGCGGGACCTACGAGCAGTACTTC. Protein product: CASSLAGTSGTYEQYF.

This clone showed up just once. The chain recombines TRBV28 with TRBJ1-3; D call uncertain. Germline loops: CDR1 MDHEN, CDR2 SYDVKM. V was trimmed by 4 bases and J by 8 bases, leaving 18 bases between them. CDR3 size: 15 residues. CDR3 residues: CASSSFLQNGDTIYF. The CDR3, as DNA: TGTGCCAGCAGTTCCTTCCTCCAAAACGGGGACACCATATATTTT.

V usage is TRBV28 and J usage is TRBJ2-4; 7 positions match TRBD1. Germline lookup yields CDR1 MDHEN and CDR2 SYDVKM. Germline trimming cut 5 bases from V and 8 bases from J; bases unmatched to any gene: 9. This CDR3 spans 14 amino acids. The CDR3 DNA sequence: TGTGCCAGCAGTAAGACAGGGCTGGAACACATTCAGTACTTC. Residues: CASSKTGLEHIQYF.

The chain is built from TRBV24-1 and TRBJ1-1; 7 nucleotides line up with TRBD1. V shed 4 bases and J 3 bases; nucleotides not matched to a gene: 7. Germline CDR1 is KGHDR and CDR2 is SFDVKD. CDR3 length equals 15 residues. The DNA for the CDR3 is TGTGCCACCAGTGACGCCCGACAGGGATACACTGAAGCTTTCTTT. This encodes CATSDARQGYTEAFF.

The CDR3 reads CASSYSKLFPGLAESSYEQYF. The CDR3 DNA reads TGTGCCAGCAGTTACTCGAAACTTTTTCCGGGACTAGCTGAGAGCTCCTACGAGCAGTACTTC. The gene calls are TRBV6-2 or TRBV6-3 and TRBJ2-7; 9 bases are shared with TRBD2. Germline V gene sequence: CDR1 MNHEY, CDR2 SVGEGT. CDR3 length: 21 residues. The V and J ends lost 0 bases and 0 bases, in that order; junction bases with no gene match: 18.

The J gene is TRBJ2-4, the V gene TRBV5-1, with a possible D match to TRBD2 (5 bases). Germline values: CDR1 SGHRS, CDR2 YFSETQ. Trimming cost V 2 bases and J 0 bases, with 6 bases left between them. The CDR3 runs to 14 residues. Written as DNA, the CDR3 is TGCGCCAGCAGCTTCGGGGTAGCCAAAAACATTCAGTACTTC. Translated, it gives CASSFGVAKNIQYF.

This clone was recorded once. The rearrangement uses TRBV7-6 and TRBJ2-1; 9 bases line up with TRBD2. CDR3 length: 15 residues. Losses at the gene ends were 1 base for V and 3 bases for J; bases not matched to a gene: 1. Germline CDR1 is SGHVS and CDR2 is FNYEAQ. The CDR3 DNA reads TGTGCCAGCAGCTTAGAGCGGGAGGTCTACAATGAGCAGTTCTTC. This gives the protein CASSLEREVYNEQFF.

The J gene is TRBJ2-7, the V gene TRBV29-1; weak D call: TRBD2 (6 bases). The germline CDR1 and CDR2 sequences are SQVTM and ANQGSEA. This CDR3 is built from 14 residues. V was clipped by 3 bases and J by 0 bases, with 12 bases between them. The CDR3 region is CSVDGGGTSYEQYF. The CDR3 nucleotides read TGCAGCGTTGATGGAGGCGGGACCTCCTACGAGCAGTACTTC.

This chain links TRBV27 with TRBJ1-1; D might be TRBD1 (6 bases). Deletions cut 5 bases from V and 5 bases from J, with 12 bases between. The CDR3 contains 13 residues. Germline CDR1 MNHEY, CDR2 SMNVEV (reference sequence). The CDR3 protein is CASSKNRVTEAFF. The CDR3 bases are TGTGCCAGCAGTAAGAACAGGGTGACTGAAGCTTTCTTT.

This chain links TRBV5-1 with TRBJ2-1; D is possibly TRBD1 (6 bases). Germline-derived CDR1 and CDR2 are SGHRS and YFSETQ. The V end was cut by 4 bases, the J end by 5 bases, with 13 bases between. This CDR3 is built from 14 residues. The CDR3 nucleotides read TGCGCCAGCAGCCCTGGGGGCTCGAACAATGAGCAGTTCTTC. This translates into CASSPGGSNNEQFF.

The V and J genes are TRBV4-1 and TRBJ1-2; the D is unclear. Trimming removed 2 bases at V and 6 bases at J, with 19 bases between. Germline V gene sequence: CDR1 MGHRA, CDR2 YSYEKL. The CDR3 extends over 16 amino acids. The CDR3 coding sequence is TGCGCCAGCAGCCAATTCGGGAAGGTGGTGGTGGATGGCTACACCTTC. As protein: CASSQFGKVVVDGYTF.

The rearrangement links TRBV14 to TRBJ2-3, with D perhaps TRBD2 (5 bases). Germline values: CDR1 SGHDN, CDR2 FVKESK. V dropped 3 bases and J dropped 14 bases, with 24 bases sitting between them. This CDR3 comprises 15 residues. The DNA for the CDR3 is TGTGCCAGCAGCCAGACCGCGCGACTATCCCTCCCCCCGTATTTT. As protein: CASSQTARLSLPPYF.

The rearrangement joins TRBV11-3 to TRBJ2-1; D is possibly TRBD1 (6 bases). This CDR3 region has 14 residues. V dropped 4 bases and J dropped 4 bases, with 11 bases sitting between them. Germline V gene data show CDR1 as SGHNT and CDR2 as YENEEA. The DNA of the CDR3 is TGTGCCAGCAGCTCCTGGCAGGGGTACAATGAGCAGTTCTTC. Translated, it gives CASSSWQGYNEQFF.